A single T cell receptor beta chain is shown here with its context. Its antigen is currently unknown. In TCRdb, the reads were re-called with MiXCR into one record per CDR3 protein. The sample carries tens of thousands of distinct CDR3 sequences, 20% to 25% recorded once. These data are taken from a study of T cell repertoires in cytomegalovirus infection. Study at large: A matching HLA type, together with CMV infection, was signaled by public TCR beta signatures.

The length of the CDR3 is 15 residues. Losses at the gene ends were 7 bases for V and 6 bases for J; bases not matched to a gene: 12. Germline CDR1 reads MNHEY; CDR2 reads SVGEGT. The chain combines TRBV6-2 or TRBV6-3 with TRBJ1-2, with 9 bases matching TRBD1. The sample consisted of PBMCs, sequenced either directly or after in vitro stimulation (not recorded which). This clonotype was sampled from a human donor in good health (CMV status not recorded). Some clones in this sample may be carry-over from other donors' samples. The CDR3 region is CASTEGQGLVHGYTF. In DNA form, the CDR3 reads TGTGCCAGCACCGAGGGACAGGGTCTTGTTCATGGCTACACCTTC.